A single sample gave rise to the 30 T cell receptor beta chains below, sequenced in a study of control samples from healthy donors and cancer patients. The method was immunoSEQ multiplex PCR; TCRdb's version includes in-frame clones alone and lacks a portion of them. The sample includes about 220,000 clones, roughly 94% of them seen just once. Sample: blood. The receptor source for this set is a man in his fifties in good health.

The chain joins TRBV6-2 or TRBV6-3 to TRBJ2-1; 7 nucleotides line up with TRBD2. Germline V lookup: CDR1 MNHEY, CDR2 SVGEGT. The CDR3 has 16 residues. Trimming took 0 bases from V and 8 from J; bases not matched to a gene: 10. CDR3 nucleotides: TGTGCCAGCAGTTACTCGGTGCGCGGGGGTTTTTATGAGCAGTTCTTC. Translated, it gives CASSYSVRGGFYEQFF.

The rearrangement links TRBV28 to TRBJ1-1; D perhaps matches TRBD1 (5 bases). Trimming cost V 4 bases and J 5 bases, with 5 bases left between them. The CDR3 is made up of 11 amino acids. Germline V gives CDR1 MDHEN, CDR2 SYDVKM. The CDR3 loop is CASSWGTEAFF. CDR3 nucleotide sequence: TGTGCCAGCAGTTGGGGGACTGAAGCTTTCTTT.

This chain uses TRBV27 with TRBJ2-2; perhaps TRBD2 as D (5 bases). Deletions cut 7 bases from V and 3 bases from J, with 12 bases between. Germline CDR1 and CDR2: MNHEY and SMNVEV (reference sequence). The CDR3 is made up of 14 amino acids. CDR3 amino acids: CASTEDLYTGELFF. CDR3 bases: TGTGCCAGCACCGAGGACTTATACACCGGGGAGCTGTTTTTT.

V usage is TRBV2 and J usage is TRBJ1-1, with no clear D. From germline, CDR1 is SNHLY and CDR2 FYNNEI. There are 13 residues in the CDR3. Trimming took 2 bases from V and 7 from J, leaving 11 bases between them. CDR3 region: CASSENRGSEAFF. The CDR3 coding sequence is TGTGCCAGCAGTGAAAATCGCGGCAGTGAAGCTTTCTTT.

V and J are TRBV13 and TRBJ2-2; 7 nucleotides align to TRBD1. This CDR3 is 17 amino acids long. Trimming at V came to 7 bases and at J to 3 bases, leaving 14 bases not matched to a gene. Germline CDR1 and CDR2: PRHDT and FYEKMQ (reference sequence). The CDR3 DNA is TGTGCCAGCAACCAGCTTCCCGGGACAGAAGACACCGGGGAGCTGTTTTTT. This encodes CASNQLPGTEDTGELFF.

The chain recombines TRBV5-1 with TRBJ1-1; weak D call: TRBD1 (5 bases). V shed 4 bases and J shed 1 base, with 11 bases lying between them. Germline CDR1 and CDR2: SGHRS and YFSETQ. This CDR3 is built from 14 residues. CDR3 sequence: CASSPGTENTEAFF. CDR3 coding DNA: TGCGCCAGCAGCCCCGGGACGGAGAACACTGAAGCTTTCTTT.

J is TRBJ2-6 and V is TRBV19; unclear D gene. Trimming removed 9 bases from V and 0 bases from J, with 6 bases in between. Germline lookup yields CDR1 LNHDA and CDR2 SQIVND (reference sequence). This CDR3 comprises 13 residues. For the CDR3, the DNA is TGTGCCAGCACTATCTCTGGGGCCAACGTCCTGACTTTC. As protein: CASTISGANVLTF.

The chain is built from TRBV18 and TRBJ1-4; no definite D call. The V gene lost 2 bases and the J gene lost 7 bases, with 8 bases spanning the gap. There are 13 residues in the CDR3. Germline V CDR1 and CDR2: KGHSH, LQKENI. The CDR3 protein is CASSPGLREKLFF. CDR3 nucleotides: TGTGCCAGCTCACCAGGCCTCCGTGAAAAACTGTTTTTT.

This chain uses TRBV7-7 with TRBJ1-4, with a tentative D call TRBD1 (5 bases). This CDR3 has 17 residues. With 5 bases removed from V and 5 bases from J, the gap between germline ends came to 21 bases. Per the germline V gene, CDR1 is SSHAT and CDR2 is FNYEAQ (reference sequence). CDR3 coding DNA: TGTGCCAGCAGCCGGGAGTCGAGGGGAGGGATAAATGAAAAACTGTTTTTT. It is translated as CASSRESRGGINEKLFF.

The chain is built from TRBV18 and TRBJ1-5; 11 nucleotides agree with TRBD1. The CDR3 is 15 amino acids. The germline CDR1 and CDR2 sequences are KGHSH and LQKENI. Trimming took 6 bases from V and 6 from J; bases not matched to a gene: 7. The CDR3 loop reads CASSLGTGGFQPQHF. CDR3 sequence (DNA): TGTGCCAGCTCTCTCGGGACAGGGGGTTTTCAGCCCCAGCATTTT.

The chain is built from TRBV5-1 and TRBJ1-1; 7 bases line up with TRBD1. CDR3 length: 15 amino acids. Unmatched junction bases numbered 6, after V lost 3 bases and J lost 1 base. CDR1 is SGHRS, CDR2 YFSETQ, per germline. In DNA, the CDR3 is TGCGCCAGCAGCTCCTTGGGACAGTGGAACACTGAAGCTTTCTTT. Its translation: CASSSLGQWNTEAFF.

This chain joins TRBV4-3 and TRBJ2-1; the D is unclear. V lost 0 bases and J lost 3, with 9 bases in between. This CDR3 has 15 residues. Germline-derived CDR1 and CDR2 are LGHNA and YSLEER. CDR3: CASSQDSGGYNEQFF. CDR3 nucleotides: TGCGCCAGCAGCCAAGATAGTGGCGGCTACAATGAGCAGTTCTTC.

J is TRBJ2-2 and V is TRBV2; 12 bases agree with TRBD2. Germline V lookup: CDR1 SNHLY, CDR2 FYNNEI. Trimming at V came to 9 bases and at J to 7 bases, leaving 6 bases not matched to a gene. The CDR3 spans 14 residues. Written as DNA, the CDR3 is TGTGCCAGTTCACTAGCGGGGGGCGTCGGGGAGCTGTTTTTT. This gives the protein CASSLAGGVGELFF.

V gene TRBV20-1 combines with J gene TRBJ1-5; D is ambiguous. The germline CDR1 and CDR2 sequences are DFQATT and SNEGSKA (reference sequence). CDR3 length equals 11 residues. V was pared by 6 bases and J by 6 bases, with 9 bases between. In nucleotides, the CDR3 is TGCAGTGCGCCGCGGGGTCAGCCCCAGCATTTT. As protein: CSAPRGQPQHF.

This chain joins TRBV11-2 and TRBJ1-4, with no clear D. The germline CDR1 and CDR2 sequences are SGHAT and FQNNGV. V lost 5 bases to trimming and J lost 10 bases, with 17 bases between them. This CDR3 has 14 amino acids. CDR3 coding DNA: TGTGCCAGCAGCCCATCCCCGGTTCAGTCAAAACTGTTTTTT. Protein product: CASSPSPVQSKLFF.

This chain links TRBV7-2 with TRBJ2-2; D might be TRBD2 (5 bases). Deletions cut 1 base from V and 9 bases from J, with 9 bases between. The CDR3 has 13 amino acids. Germline loops: CDR1 SGHTA, CDR2 FQGNSA. The CDR3 DNA reads TGTGCCAGCAGCTTAGATCGGAGGCGGGAGCTGTTTTTT. Protein sequence: CASSLDRRRELFF. The full variable domain, in which reference TRBV7-2 and TRBJ2-2 provide the parts outside the CDR3, is GAGVSQSPSNKVTEKGKDVELRCDPISGHTALYWYRQSLGQGLEFLIYFQGNSAPDKSGLPSDRFSAERTGGSVSTLTIQRTQQEDSAVYLCASSLDRRRELFFGEGSRLTVL.

The genes are TRBV5-1 and TRBJ2-4; D is unclear. Trimming took off 0 bases at V and 6 bases at J, with 13 bases between the two ends. This CDR3 has 15 amino acids. Germline V gives CDR1 SGHRS, CDR2 YFSETQ. CDR3 amino acids: CASSLAATTSNIQYF. CDR3 DNA sequence: TGCGCCAGCAGCTTGGCCGCGACAACCTCAAACATTCAGTACTTC.

V usage is TRBV5-1 and J usage is TRBJ2-1; perhaps TRBD1 as D (5 bases). The germline V gene encodes CDR1 SGHRS and CDR2 YFSETQ. Between the trimmed V and J ends, which lost 4 bases and 6 bases, there was a span of 17 bases. The CDR3 loop spans 15 amino acids. The CDR3 nucleotides are TGCGCCAGCAGCCATCAATCTGCTAGGGGCAATGAGCAGTTCTTC. Protein sequence: CASSHQSARGNEQFF.

The V gene is TRBV5-5, the J gene TRBJ2-5, with D perhaps being TRBD1 or TRBD2 (5 bases each). The V end lost 5 bases, the J end lost 6 bases, and 8 bases lay between the germline ends. CDR3 length: 11 amino acids. Germline V gene lookup returns CDR1 SGHKS and CDR2 YYEKEE (reference sequence). The CDR3 loop reads CASSVGQTQYF. CDR3 nucleotides: TGTGCCAGCAGTGTGGGACAGACCCAGTACTTC.

The chain joins TRBV4-1 to TRBJ2-3; 7 nucleotides agree with TRBD1. Germline CDR1 and CDR2: MGHRA and YSYEKL. V dropped 4 bases and J dropped 5; count of bases not matched to a gene: 12. The CDR3 runs to 16 residues. In nucleotides, the CDR3 is TGCGCCAGCAGCCGAGACCGGGACAGTCATATAGATACGCAGTATTTT. It is translated as CASSRDRDSHIDTQYF.

The rearrangement links TRBV30 to TRBJ2-7, with D perhaps TRBD2 (6 bases). CDR3 size: 11 residues. Trimming shortened V by 6 bases and J by 6 bases, and 12 bases separated the two germline ends. Per germline, CDR1 GTSNPN and CDR2 SVGIG (reference sequence). The CDR3, as DNA: TGTGCCTGCACAAGGAGGGGCGAGCAGTACTTC. It translates to CACTRRGEQYF.

CDR3 nucleotide sequence: TGCGCCAGCAGTCACCGGTGGGAGAAGAATGAGCAGTTCTTC. Protein: CASSHRWEKNEQFF. The chain employs TRBV10-1 and TRBJ2-1; maybe TRBD2 (5 bases). Trimming pared 5 bases from V and 7 bases from J, leaving 15 bases between. CDR3 length equals 14 residues. Germline V gene lookup returns CDR1 WNHNN and CDR2 SYGVQD (reference sequence).

The rearrangement joins TRBV5-6 to TRBJ2-7; 10 bases match TRBD2. This CDR3 region has 16 residues. Germline CDR1 reads SGHDT; CDR2 reads YYEEEE. V lost 4 bases and J lost 2; bases outside the gene matches: 9. The CDR3 spells CASSPGGLAGAYEQYV. In DNA form, the CDR3 reads TGTGCCAGCAGCCCCGGTGGGCTAGCGGGGGCCTACGAGCAGTACGTC.

This rearrangement joins TRBV2 to TRBJ1-4, with D unresolved. The CDR3 has 13 residues. Germline CDR1 and CDR2: SNHLY and FYNNEI. The germline V and J ends were trimmed by 5 bases and 2 bases, with 6 bases remaining between them. The CDR3 protein is CASSSQTNEKLFF. CDR3 in DNA: TGTGCCAGCAGTTCACAGACTAATGAAAAACTGTTTTTT.

This rearrangement joins TRBV7-9 to TRBJ1-5; TRBD1 aligns across 8 bases. Per germline, CDR1 SEHNR and CDR2 FQNEAQ (reference sequence). V trimming: 10 bases; J trimming: 0 bases; junction bases outside the gene matches: 8. This CDR3 has 15 amino acids. The CDR3 nucleotides are TGTGCCATATCCCAGGGGGCTTATAGCAATCAGCCCCAGCATTTT. This translates into CAISQGAYSNQPQHF.

The chain recombines TRBV5-6 with TRBJ1-2, with D hard to call. Germline values: CDR1 SGHDT, CDR2 YYEEEE. V was trimmed by 4 bases and J by 8 bases, leaving 18 bases between them. CDR3 length equals 14 residues. In DNA form, the CDR3 reads TGTGCCAGCAGCCCCCGATCCGAGGGCGACGGCTACACCTTC. Protein product: CASSPRSEGDGYTF.

The chain links TRBV20-1 to TRBJ2-5, with D unresolved. The CDR3 totals 11 residues. From germline, CDR1 is DFQATT and CDR2 SNEGSKA (reference sequence). The germline V and J ends were trimmed by 2 bases and 5 bases, with 6 bases remaining between them. CDR3 sequence: CSARIGETQYF. In DNA form, the CDR3 reads TGCAGTGCTAGAATTGGGGAGACCCAGTACTTC.

This sequence joins TRBV4-3 and TRBJ2-2; D ambiguous. The CDR3 loop spans 13 amino acids. Trimming took off 4 bases at V and 5 bases at J, with 8 bases between the two ends. The germline V gene has CDR1 LGHNA and CDR2 YSLEER. The CDR3 DNA follows: TGCGCCAGCAGCCTAGGGATAACCGGGGAGCTGTTTTTT. Protein: CASSLGITGELFF.

The chain uses TRBV5-6 and TRBJ2-3, with 12 bases matching TRBD2. CDR3 length equals 19 residues. The germline V gene encodes CDR1 SGHDT and CDR2 YYEEEE. Trimming removed 4 bases from V and 6 bases from J; junction bases left unmatched: 18. CDR3 sequence: CASSQRTSGNNPSGDTQYF. In DNA, the CDR3 is TGTGCCAGCAGCCAGCGGACTAGCGGGAACAACCCCTCAGGCGATACGCAGTATTTT.

This clone appeared once. This rearrangement joins TRBV7-3 to TRBJ1-1; no clear D. Trimming left V 7 bases short and J 5 bases short, with 5 bases between. The CDR3 consists of 10 residues. Germline lookup yields CDR1 SGHTA and CDR2 FQGTGA. CDR3 amino acids: CASTETEAFF. The DNA of the CDR3 is TGTGCCAGCACGGAGACTGAAGCTTTCTTT.